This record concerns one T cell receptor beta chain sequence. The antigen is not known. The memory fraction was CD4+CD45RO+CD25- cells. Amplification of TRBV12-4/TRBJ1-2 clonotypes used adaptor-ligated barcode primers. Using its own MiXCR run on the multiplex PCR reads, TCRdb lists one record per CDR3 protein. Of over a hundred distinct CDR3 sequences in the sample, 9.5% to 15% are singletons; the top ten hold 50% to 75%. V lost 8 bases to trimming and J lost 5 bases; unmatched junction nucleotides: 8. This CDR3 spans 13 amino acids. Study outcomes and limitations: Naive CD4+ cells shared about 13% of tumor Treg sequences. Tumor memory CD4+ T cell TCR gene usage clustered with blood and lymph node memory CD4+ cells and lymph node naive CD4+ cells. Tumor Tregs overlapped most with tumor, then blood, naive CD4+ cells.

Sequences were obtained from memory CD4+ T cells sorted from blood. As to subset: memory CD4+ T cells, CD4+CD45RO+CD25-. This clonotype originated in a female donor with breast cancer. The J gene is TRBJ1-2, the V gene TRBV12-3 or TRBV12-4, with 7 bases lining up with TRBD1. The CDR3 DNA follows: TGTGCCAGCTGGACAGGCGGCCCATATGGCTACACCTTC. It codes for CASWTGGPYGYTF.